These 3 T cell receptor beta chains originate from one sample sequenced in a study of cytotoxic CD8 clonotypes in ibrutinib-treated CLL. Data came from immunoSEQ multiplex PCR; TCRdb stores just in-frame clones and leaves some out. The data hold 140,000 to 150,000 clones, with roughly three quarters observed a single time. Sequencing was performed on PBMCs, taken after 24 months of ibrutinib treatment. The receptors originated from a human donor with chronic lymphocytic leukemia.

The CDR3, as DNA: TGTGCCAGCAGCCAAGCACCCCTGACCGAAGCTTTCTTT. Its translation: CASSQAPLTEAFF. This chain links TRBV14 with TRBJ1-1; D not resolved. Looked up from germline, CDR1 is SGHDN and CDR2 is FVKESK. Between the trimmed V and J ends, which lost 1 base and 8 bases, there was a span of 11 bases. The CDR3 loop spans 13 amino acids.

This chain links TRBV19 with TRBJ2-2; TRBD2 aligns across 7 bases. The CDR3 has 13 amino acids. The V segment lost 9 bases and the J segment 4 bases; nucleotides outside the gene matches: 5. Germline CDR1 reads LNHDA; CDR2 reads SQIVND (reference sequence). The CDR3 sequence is CASGGLGTGELFF. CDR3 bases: TGTGCCAGCGGGGGGTTGGGCACCGGGGAGCTGTTTTTT.

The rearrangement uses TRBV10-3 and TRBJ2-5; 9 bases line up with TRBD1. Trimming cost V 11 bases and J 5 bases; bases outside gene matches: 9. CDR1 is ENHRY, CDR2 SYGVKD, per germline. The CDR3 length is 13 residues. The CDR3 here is CAAGTGTEETQYF. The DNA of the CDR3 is TGTGCCGCGGGGACAGGGACGGAGGAGACCCAGTACTTC.